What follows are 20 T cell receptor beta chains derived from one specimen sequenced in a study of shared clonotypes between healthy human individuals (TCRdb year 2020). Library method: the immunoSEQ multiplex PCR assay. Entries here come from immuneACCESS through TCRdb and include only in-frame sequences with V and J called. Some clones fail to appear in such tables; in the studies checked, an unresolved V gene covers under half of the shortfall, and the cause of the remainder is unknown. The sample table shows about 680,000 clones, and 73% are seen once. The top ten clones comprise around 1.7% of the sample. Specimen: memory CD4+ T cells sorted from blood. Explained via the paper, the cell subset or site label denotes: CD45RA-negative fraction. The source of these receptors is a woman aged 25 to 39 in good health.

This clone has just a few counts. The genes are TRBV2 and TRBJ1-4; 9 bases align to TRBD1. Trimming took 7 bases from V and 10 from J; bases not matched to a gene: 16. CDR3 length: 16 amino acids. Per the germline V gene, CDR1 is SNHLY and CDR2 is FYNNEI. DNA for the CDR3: TGTGCCAGCAAGAGACAGGGGGAAATATCGGTCGTAAAACTGTTTTTT. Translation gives CASKRQGEISVVKLFF.

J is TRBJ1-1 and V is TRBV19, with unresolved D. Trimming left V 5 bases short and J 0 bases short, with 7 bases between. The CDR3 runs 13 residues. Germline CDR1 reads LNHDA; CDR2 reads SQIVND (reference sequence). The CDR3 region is CASSPGLNTEAFF. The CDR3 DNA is TGTGCCAGTAGTCCCGGGTTGAACACTGAAGCTTTCTTT.

The CDR3 DNA sequence: TGTGCCAGCAGTTCAACAGGGAGGAGGACTGAAGCTTTCTTT. Amino acids: CASSSTGRRTEAFF. The V gene is TRBV6-5, the J gene TRBJ1-1; a possible D gene is TRBD1 (6 bases). The CDR3 has 14 amino acids. The V end was cut by 4 bases, the J end by 5 bases, with 14 bases between. The germline gives CDR1 MNHEY, CDR2 SVGAGI.

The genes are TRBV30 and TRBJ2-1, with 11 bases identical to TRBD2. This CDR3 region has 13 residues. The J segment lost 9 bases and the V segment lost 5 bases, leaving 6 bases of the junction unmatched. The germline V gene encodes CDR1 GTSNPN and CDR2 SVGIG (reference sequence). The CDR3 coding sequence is TGTGCCTGGGGGGGTAGCGGGAGGGTTGAGCAGTTCTTC. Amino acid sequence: CAWGGSGRVEQFF.

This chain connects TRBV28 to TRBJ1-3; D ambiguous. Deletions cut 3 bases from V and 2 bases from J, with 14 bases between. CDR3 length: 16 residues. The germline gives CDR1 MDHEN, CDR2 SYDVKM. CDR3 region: CASSLPQADAGNTIYF. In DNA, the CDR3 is TGTGCCAGCAGTTTGCCCCAGGCGGACGCTGGAAACACCATATATTTT.

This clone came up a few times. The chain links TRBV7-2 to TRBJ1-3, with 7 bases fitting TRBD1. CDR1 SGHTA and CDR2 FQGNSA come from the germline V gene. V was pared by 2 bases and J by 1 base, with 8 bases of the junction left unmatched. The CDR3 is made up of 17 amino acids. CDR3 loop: CASSLKSARGSGNTIYF. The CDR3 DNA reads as TGTGCCAGCAGCTTAAAATCAGCCAGGGGGTCTGGAAACACCATATATTTT. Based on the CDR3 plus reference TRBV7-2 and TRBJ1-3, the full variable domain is GAGVSQSPSNKVTEKGKDVELRCDPISGHTALYWYRQSLGQGLEFLIYFQGNSAPDKSGLPSDRFSAERTGGSVSTLTIQRTQQEDSAVYLCASSLKSARGSGNTIYFGEGSWLTVV.

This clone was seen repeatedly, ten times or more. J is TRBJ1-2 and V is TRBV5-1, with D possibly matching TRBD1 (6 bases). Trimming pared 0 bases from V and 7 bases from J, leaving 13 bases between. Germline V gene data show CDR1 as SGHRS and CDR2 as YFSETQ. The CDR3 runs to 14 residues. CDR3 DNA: TGCGCCAGCAGCTTGGACAGGGATCGACGTGGCTACACCTTC. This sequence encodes CASSLDRDRRGYTF. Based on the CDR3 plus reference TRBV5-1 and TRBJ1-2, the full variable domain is KAGVTQTPRYLIKTRGQQVTLSCSPISGHRSVSWYQQTPGQGLQFLFEYFSETQRNKGNFPGRFSGRQFSNSRSEMNVSTLELGDSALYLCASSLDRDRRGYTFGSGTRLTVV.

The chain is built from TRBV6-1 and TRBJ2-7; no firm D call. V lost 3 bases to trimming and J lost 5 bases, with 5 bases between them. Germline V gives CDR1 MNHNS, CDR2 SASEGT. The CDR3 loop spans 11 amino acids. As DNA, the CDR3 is TGTGCCAGCAGTGATCTTGACGAGCAGTACTTC. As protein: CASSDLDEQYF.

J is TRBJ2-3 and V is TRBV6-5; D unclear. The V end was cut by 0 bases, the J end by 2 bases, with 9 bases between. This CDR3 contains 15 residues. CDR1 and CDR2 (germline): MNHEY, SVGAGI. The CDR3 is CASSYSSGHTDTQYF. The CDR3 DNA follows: TGTGCCAGCAGTTACTCGTCGGGTCACACAGATACGCAGTATTTT.

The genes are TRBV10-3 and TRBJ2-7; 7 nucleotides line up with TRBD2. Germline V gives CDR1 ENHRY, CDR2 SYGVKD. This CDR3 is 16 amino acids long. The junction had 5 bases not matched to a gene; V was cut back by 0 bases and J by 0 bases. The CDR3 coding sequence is TGTGCCATCAGTGAGTCGACTAGCCCTCTCTCCTACGAGCAGTACTTC. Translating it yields CAISESTSPLSYEQYF.

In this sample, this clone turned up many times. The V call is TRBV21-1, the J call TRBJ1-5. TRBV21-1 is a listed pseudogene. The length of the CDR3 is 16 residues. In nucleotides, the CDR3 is TGTGCCAGCAGCAGTTGGGACCGGGACGGTAATCAGCCCCAGCATTTT. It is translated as CASSSWDRDGNQPQHF.

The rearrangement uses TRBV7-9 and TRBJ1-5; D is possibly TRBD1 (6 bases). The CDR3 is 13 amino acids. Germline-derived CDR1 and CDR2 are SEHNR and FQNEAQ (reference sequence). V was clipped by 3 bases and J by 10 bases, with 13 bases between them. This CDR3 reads CASSLGAQGPQHF. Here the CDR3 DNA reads TGTGCCAGCAGCTTGGGGGCCCAAGGACCCCAGCATTTT.

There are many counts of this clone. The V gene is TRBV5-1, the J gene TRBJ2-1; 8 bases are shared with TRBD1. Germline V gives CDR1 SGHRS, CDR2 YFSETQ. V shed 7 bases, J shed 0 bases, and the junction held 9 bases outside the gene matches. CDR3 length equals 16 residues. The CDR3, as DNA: TGCGCCAGCCTCGGACAGGGTTCGGGCTCCTACAATGAGCAGTTCTTC. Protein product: CASLGQGSGSYNEQFF.

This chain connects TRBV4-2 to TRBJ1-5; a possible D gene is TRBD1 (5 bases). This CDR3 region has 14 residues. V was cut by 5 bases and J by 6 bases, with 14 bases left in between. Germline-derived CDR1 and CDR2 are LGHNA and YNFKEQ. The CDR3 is CASSLGARFQPQHF. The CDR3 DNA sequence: TGTGCCAGCAGCTTAGGGGCTCGCTTTCAGCCCCAGCATTTT.

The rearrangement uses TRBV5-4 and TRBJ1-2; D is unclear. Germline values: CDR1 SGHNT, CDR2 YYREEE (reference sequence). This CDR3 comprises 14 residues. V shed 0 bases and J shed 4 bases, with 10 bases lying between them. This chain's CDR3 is CASSLGGRPYGYTF. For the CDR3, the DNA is TGTGCCAGCAGCTTGGGGGGTAGACCCTATGGCTACACCTTC. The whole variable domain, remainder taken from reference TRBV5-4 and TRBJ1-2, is ETGVTQSPTHLIKTRGQQVTLRCSSQSGHNTVSWYQQALGQGPQFIFQYYREEENGRGNFPPRFSGLQFPNYSSELNVNALELDDSALYLCASSLGGRPYGYTFGSGTRLTVV.

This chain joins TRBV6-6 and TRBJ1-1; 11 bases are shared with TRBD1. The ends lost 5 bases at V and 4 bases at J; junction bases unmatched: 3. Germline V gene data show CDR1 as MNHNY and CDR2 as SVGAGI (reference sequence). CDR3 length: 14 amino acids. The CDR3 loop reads CASSGQGAGTEAFF. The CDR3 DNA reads TGTGCCAGCAGTGGACAGGGGGCGGGCACTGAAGCTTTCTTT.

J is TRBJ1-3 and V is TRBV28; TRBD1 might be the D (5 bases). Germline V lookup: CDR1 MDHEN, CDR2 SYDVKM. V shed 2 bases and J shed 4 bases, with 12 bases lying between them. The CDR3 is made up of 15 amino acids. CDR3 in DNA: TGTGCCAGCAGTTTAGAAGGGACGGGCGGAAACACCATATATTTT. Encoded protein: CASSLEGTGGNTIYF.

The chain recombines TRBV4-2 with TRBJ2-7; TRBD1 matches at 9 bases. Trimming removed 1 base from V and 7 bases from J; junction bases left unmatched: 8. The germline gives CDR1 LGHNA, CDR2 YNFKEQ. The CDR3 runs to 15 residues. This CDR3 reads CASSQAGTGYLEQYF. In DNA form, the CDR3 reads TGTGCCAGCAGCCAAGCCGGGACAGGGTACCTTGAGCAGTACTTC.

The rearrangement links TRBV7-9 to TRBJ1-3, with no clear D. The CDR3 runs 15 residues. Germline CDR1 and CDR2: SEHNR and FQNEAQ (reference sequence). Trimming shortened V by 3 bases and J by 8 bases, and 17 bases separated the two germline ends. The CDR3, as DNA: TGTGCCAGCAGCTTCTCCCGAAGCCCCGGAGACACCATATATTTT. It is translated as CASSFSRSPGDTIYF.

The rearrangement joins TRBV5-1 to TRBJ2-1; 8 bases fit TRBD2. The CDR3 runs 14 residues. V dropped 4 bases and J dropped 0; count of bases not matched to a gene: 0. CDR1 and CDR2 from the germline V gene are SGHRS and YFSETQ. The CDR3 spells CASSAGGSYNEQFF. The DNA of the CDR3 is TGCGCCAGCAGCGCGGGAGGCTCCTACAATGAGCAGTTCTTC.